Presented here are 30 T cell receptor beta chains from one specimen sequenced in a study of a mutant IDH1 vaccine in newly diagnosed glioma. Antigen specificity for these receptors is unknown. Stated time point: week 23, last vaccination. Every single dose of the vaccine, 300 ug of mutant IDH1 20-mer peptide, came with topical imiquimod. The repertoire was sequenced with immunoSEQ multiplex PCR; TCRdb's copy has only in-frame clones and lacks some. The sample has approximately 67,000 clones; over 75% are singletons. The input for sequencing was PBMCs, taken from a glioma patient whose treatment included an IDH1 peptide vaccine. The receptors shown here come from a man aged 18-30 years with glioma.

The V and J genes are TRBV28 and TRBJ1-1, with TRBD1 matching 11 bases. The CDR3 is made up of 15 amino acids. Per the germline V gene, CDR1 is MDHEN and CDR2 is SYDVKM. V shed 4 bases, J shed 3 bases, and the junction held 4 bases outside the gene matches. CDR3 sequence reads: CASSSGTGGDTEAFF. CDR3 bases: TGTGCCAGCAGTTCCGGGACAGGGGGGGACACTGAAGCTTTCTTT.

J is TRBJ1-2 and V is TRBV27; no reliable D call. This CDR3 has 13 amino acids. Trimming took 3 bases from V and 6 from J, leaving 11 bases between them. Germline CDR1 reads MNHEY; CDR2 reads SMNVEV (reference sequence). The CDR3 reads CASSFGRGDGYTF. The CDR3 nucleotides are TGTGCCAGCAGTTTTGGGCGTGGGGATGGCTACACCTTC.

The genes are TRBV7-8 and TRBJ2-7; 9 bases are shared with TRBD1. The CDR3 extends over 17 amino acids. The V segment lost 3 bases and the J segment 6 bases; nucleotides outside the gene matches: 15. Looked up from germline, CDR1 is SGHVS and CDR2 is FQNEAQ. The CDR3 bases are TGTGCCAGCAGCTTTTACCCTGCCGGGACAGGGAGTCTCGAGCAGTACTTC. Translated, it gives CASSFYPAGTGSLEQYF.

The genes are TRBV14 and TRBJ1-3; D might be TRBD1 (5 bases). Germline loops: CDR1 SGHDN, CDR2 FVKESK. CDR3 length: 13 amino acids. The ends were cut back, 4 bases at V and 4 bases at J, with 8 bases in the middle. CDR3 sequence reads: CASSRRQGNTIYF. In nucleotides, the CDR3 is TGTGCCAGCAGCCGCAGACAGGGAAACACCATATATTTT.

In DNA form, the CDR3 reads TGTGCCAGCAGTAAAGGACAGGGGGCGGAATCACCCCTCCACTTT. This encodes CASSKGQGAESPLHF. This rearrangement joins TRBV2 to TRBJ1-6; 11 positions match TRBD1. Germline CDR1 SNHLY, CDR2 FYNNEI. The V and J ends lost 5 bases and 10 bases, in that order; junction bases with no gene match: 7. This CDR3 is 15 amino acids long.

V usage is TRBV5-6 and J usage is TRBJ1-6; no clear D. Between the trimmed V and J ends, which lost 0 bases and 10 bases, there was a span of 20 bases. CDR1 is SGHDT, CDR2 YYEEEE, per germline. The CDR3 contains 17 residues. CDR3: CASSLAHLPGTLSPLHF. CDR3 DNA: TGTGCCAGCAGCTTGGCCCATCTACCAGGAACGCTCTCACCCCTCCACTTT. The whole variable domain, remainder taken from reference TRBV5-6 and TRBJ1-6, is DAGVTQSPTHLIKTRGQQVTLRCSPKSGHDTVSWYQQALGQGPQFIFQYYEEEERQRGNFPDRFSGHQFPNYSSELNVNALLLGDSALYLCASSLAHLPGTLSPLHFGNGTRLTVT.

This clone was detected a few times. The chain couples TRBV13 to TRBJ1-2; TRBD1 agrees at 7 bases. Germline CDR1 and CDR2: PRHDT and FYEKMQ (reference sequence). There are 13 residues in the CDR3. The V segment lost 1 base and the J segment 6 bases; nucleotides outside the gene matches: 2. CDR3 nucleotide sequence: TGTGCCAGCAGCTTAGCAGGACAGGATGGCTACACCTTC. It codes for CASSLAGQDGYTF.

In its sample, this clone was seen a few times. The chain joins TRBV6-5 to TRBJ2-2; weak D call: TRBD1 (5 bases). The germline V gene has CDR1 MNHEY and CDR2 SVGAGI. The CDR3 totals 14 residues. V was pared by 6 bases and J by 8 bases, with 16 bases between. The CDR3, as DNA: TGTGCCAGCAGACCTACGGACATCTTGGGGGAGCTGTTTTTT. The encoded protein is CASRPTDILGELFF.

V is TRBV5-6 and J is TRBJ1-1; TRBD1 matches at 7 bases. This CDR3 has 14 amino acids. Germline loops: CDR1 SGHDT, CDR2 YYEEEE. V shed 3 bases, J shed 1 base, and the junction held 3 bases outside the gene matches. The chain's CDR3 is CASSSWTGNTEAFF. CDR3 coding DNA: TGTGCCAGCAGCTCGTGGACAGGGAACACTGAAGCTTTCTTT. The variable domain in full, completed from reference TRBV5-6 and TRBJ1-1, reads DAGVTQSPTHLIKTRGQQVTLRCSPKSGHDTVSWYQQALGQGPQFIFQYYEEEERQRGNFPDRFSGHQFPNYSSELNVNALLLGDSALYLCASSSWTGNTEAFFGQGTRLTVV.

Only a few counts were recorded for this clone. This chain links TRBV6-5 with TRBJ1-1; 7 positions agree with TRBD1. CDR1 is MNHEY and CDR2 is SVGAGI in the germline V gene. J was trimmed by 11 bases and V by 6 bases; bases with no gene match: 12. The CDR3 length is 13 residues. The CDR3 spells CASSPDDRDRAFF. In nucleotides, the CDR3 is TGTGCCAGCAGCCCGGACGACAGGGATCGGGCTTTCTTT.

The gene calls are TRBV5-1 and TRBJ1-1; the D is unclear. The CDR3 covers 15 residues. The V gene lost 4 bases and the J gene lost 1 base, with 14 bases spanning the gap. Germline-derived CDR1 and CDR2 are SGHRS and YFSETQ. For the CDR3, the DNA is TGCGCCAGCAGCGCAACCGGGGTTCGGAACACTGAAGCTTTCTTT. Its protein product is CASSATGVRNTEAFF.

There are a few counts of this clone. The chain joins TRBV4-1 to TRBJ1-2; D is unclear. CDR3 length: 11 residues. Germline assignment: CDR1 MGHRA and CDR2 YSYEKL. Trimming cost V 6 bases and J 10 bases, with 12 bases left between them. In DNA, the CDR3 is TGCGCCAGCAGTTGGCAAGCGGTCTACACCTTC. It yields the protein CASSWQAVYTF.

The J gene is TRBJ2-1, the V gene TRBV5-1; D may be TRBD1 (6 bases). V dropped 1 base and J dropped 6 bases, with 11 bases sitting between them. The V gene's germline CDR1 is SGHRS and CDR2 YFSETQ. The length of the CDR3 is 14 residues. The CDR3 is CASSLTGGPNEQFF. CDR3 DNA sequence: TGCGCCAGCAGCTTGACTGGGGGCCCCAATGAGCAGTTCTTC.

The genes are TRBV19 and TRBJ1-1; D is unclear. V was pared by 7 bases and J by 1 base, with 10 bases between. CDR1 LNHDA and CDR2 SQIVND come from the germline V gene (reference sequence). The CDR3 sequence is 13 residues long. CDR3 bases: TGTGCCAGTAAGGAGGCCTGGAACACTGAAGCTTTCTTT. The encoded protein is CASKEAWNTEAFF.

The rearrangement uses TRBV5-1 and TRBJ2-2; D is ambiguous. V gave up 0 bases and J gave up 2 bases, with 5 bases separating them. The CDR3 contains 14 residues. CDR1 SGHRS and CDR2 YFSETQ come from the germline V gene. The chain's CDR3 is CASSLASNTGELFF. CDR3 in DNA: TGCGCCAGCAGCTTGGCCAGCAACACCGGGGAGCTGTTTTTT.

CDR3 bases: TGTGCCAGCAGCGAGGGGGGAAGAGAGCAGTACTTC. Translated, it gives CASSEGGREQYF. The rearrangement joins TRBV5-5 to TRBJ2-7; the D call may be TRBD1 or TRBD2 (6 bases each). The V gene lost 4 bases and the J gene lost 7 bases, with 12 bases spanning the gap. CDR1 is SGHKS, CDR2 YYEKEE, per germline (reference sequence). The CDR3 runs 12 residues.

The rearrangement joins TRBV29-1 to TRBJ2-7; 7 nucleotides agree with TRBD1. There are 11 residues in the CDR3. Germline V lookup: CDR1 SQVTM, CDR2 ANQGSEA. The ends lost 5 bases at V and 6 bases at J; junction bases unmatched: 4. The CDR3 coding sequence is TGCAGCGTTAGAGGGGGCCCCGAGCAGTACTTC. It is translated as CSVRGGPEQYF.

The rearrangement uses TRBV2 and TRBJ1-5; D unresolved. The CDR3 sequence is 13 residues long. Germline V gives CDR1 SNHLY, CDR2 FYNNEI. V gave up 0 bases and J gave up 15 bases, with 15 bases separating them. CDR3 loop: CASSEAERTFRHF. CDR3 coding DNA: TGTGCCAGCAGTGAAGCGGAGAGGACTTTCAGGCATTTT.

The chain couples TRBV19 to TRBJ1-1; a possible D gene is TRBD1 (6 bases). CDR3 length: 18 amino acids. CDR1 and CDR2 (germline): LNHDA, SQIVND (reference sequence). V was shortened by 3 bases and J by 0 bases, with 20 bases between the two germline ends. The CDR3 sequence: CASSIDSGQKLMNTEAFF. The CDR3 region has the DNA TGTGCCAGTAGTATCGATAGTGGACAGAAACTGATGAACACTGAAGCTTTCTTT.

J is TRBJ2-3 and V is TRBV30; 11 bases line up with TRBD2. From germline, CDR1 is GTSNPN and CDR2 SVGIG (reference sequence). This CDR3 has 15 residues. Trimming cost V 2 bases and J 0 bases; bases outside gene matches: 1. The CDR3 DNA reads TGTGCCTGGAGTCGGACTAGCGGGAGCACAGATACGCAGTATTTT. Its translation: CAWSRTSGSTDTQYF.

The CDR3, as DNA: TGTGCCAGCAGTACCCCAGGGAAACTTGCTTTCTTT. Its translation is CASSTPGKLAFF. This chain joins TRBV28 and TRBJ1-1, with a tentative D call TRBD1 (5 bases). CDR1 and CDR2 from the germline V gene are MDHEN and SYDVKM. The CDR3 consists of 12 residues. V shed 5 bases and J shed 11 bases, with 15 bases lying between them.

The rearrangement joins TRBV5-1 to TRBJ2-1; no firm D call. This CDR3 contains 15 residues. Germline V lookup: CDR1 SGHRS, CDR2 YFSETQ. V gave up 2 bases and J gave up 0 bases, with 9 bases separating them. The CDR3 DNA reads as TGCGCCAGCAGCTTTCAGCGCAGCTCCTACAATGAGCAGTTCTTC. Protein product: CASSFQRSSYNEQFF.

This clone was seen only once. This rearrangement joins TRBV4-2 to TRBJ1-1; the D gene is possibly TRBD1 (6 bases). This CDR3 region has 15 residues. The V end lost 1 base, the J end lost 1 base, and 10 bases lay between the germline ends. In germline, CDR1 is LGHNA, CDR2 YNFKEQ. CDR3 DNA sequence: TGTGCCAGCAGCCAAGCGGACAGACCGAACACTGAAGCTTTCTTT. Residues: CASSQADRPNTEAFF.

This chain links TRBV6-5 with TRBJ2-5; perhaps TRBD1 as D (5 bases). The CDR3 has 13 amino acids. Trimming pared 8 bases from V and 5 bases from J, leaving 15 bases between. Germline CDR1 reads MNHEY; CDR2 reads SVGAGI. The CDR3 nucleotides read TGTGCCAGCCGCCCCCCAGGGATCGAGACCCAGTACTTC. Translation: CASRPPGIETQYF.

The CDR3 coding sequence is TGTGCCAGCAGTTTCGAGCTCAGGGGAGCCTACGAGCAGTACTTC. Its protein is CASSFELRGAYEQYF. The chain carries TRBV6-5 and TRBJ2-7, with D possibly being TRBD1 (6 bases). This CDR3 comprises 15 residues. V gave up 4 bases and J gave up 2 bases, with 15 bases separating them. Germline V gene sequence: CDR1 MNHEY, CDR2 SVGAGI.

This clone was observed a few times. This chain connects TRBV11-2 to TRBJ1-1; TRBD1 is a possible D gene (6 bases). The CDR3 consists of 13 residues. Trimming cost V 3 bases and J 3 bases, with 8 bases left between them. The germline CDR1 and CDR2 sequences are SGHAT and FQNNGV. The CDR3 loop is CASSLSGDTEAFF. The CDR3 bases are TGTGCCAGCAGCTTGTCAGGGGACACTGAAGCTTTCTTT.

This chain uses TRBV11-1 with TRBJ1-6; D uncertain. Trimming pared 5 bases from V and 2 bases from J, leaving 7 bases between. CDR1 is SGHAT and CDR2 is FQDESV in the germline V gene (reference sequence). The CDR3 contains 14 residues. The chain's CDR3 is CASSGRTYNSPLHF. CDR3 nucleotide sequence: TGTGCCAGCAGCGGACGGACCTATAATTCACCCCTCCACTTT.

The V and J genes are TRBV18 and TRBJ1-2; a weak D match, TRBD1 (5 bases). CDR1 KGHSH and CDR2 LQKENI come from the germline V gene. The V and J ends lost 3 bases and 0 bases respectively, with 20 bases between them. The CDR3 consists of 18 residues. This chain's CDR3 is CASSPTTASGGPNYGYTF. For the CDR3, the DNA is TGTGCCAGCTCACCCACGACAGCATCGGGAGGTCCTAACTATGGCTACACCTTC.

In DNA, the CDR3 is TGTGCCAGCAGCTTGGCGACAGGGAAGGATACGCAGTATTTT. Protein product: CASSLATGKDTQYF. The chain recombines TRBV5-5 with TRBJ2-3; 7 positions match TRBD1. Trimming at V came to 0 bases and at J to 6 bases, leaving 4 bases not matched to a gene. This CDR3 is built from 14 residues. The V gene's germline CDR1 is SGHKS and CDR2 YYEKEE (reference sequence).

This clone was recorded once. The chain couples TRBV7-9 to TRBJ2-7, with D tentatively TRBD1 or TRBD2 (5 bases each). V was cut by 0 bases and J by 4 bases, with 19 bases left in between. Germline loops: CDR1 SEHNR, CDR2 FQNEAQ (reference sequence). CDR3 length: 17 residues. CDR3 sequence: CASSLAGPGPRDYEQYF. CDR3 nucleotide sequence: TGTGCCAGCAGCTTAGCGGGGCCGGGACCGAGGGATTACGAGCAGTACTTC. Using reference TRBV7-9 and TRBJ2-7 for the parts outside the CDR3, the full variable domain is DTGVSQNPRHKITKRGQNVTFRCDPISEHNRLYWYRQTLGQGPEFLTYFQNEAQLEKSRLLSDRFSAERPKGSFSTLEIQRTEQGDSAMYLCASSLAGPGPRDYEQYFGPGTRLTVT.